This T cell receptor (beta chain) was sequenced during a study of T cells in localized non-small cell lung cancer. Study-level points and caveats: Of the tissues analyzed, uninvolved adjacent lung showed maximal T cell clonality, greater than tumor.

Points on this clone: Its antigen is currently unknown.

Trimming left V 2 bases short and J 0 bases short, with 8 bases between. CDR1 and CDR2 from the germline V gene are ENHRY and SYGVKD. The CDR3 extends over 15 amino acids. Some clones are missing from TCRdb's copy, which holds only in-frame ones; the method was immunoSEQ multiplex PCR. The sample has around 29,000 clones; 85% to 95% are singletons. The sequenced sample was peripheral blood, obtained before any cancer treatment. This receptor was identified in an older female donor with stage I lung adenocarcinoma. The chain is built from TRBV10-3 and TRBJ1-5; D not resolved. The CDR3, as DNA: TGTGCCATCAGTGAGGAGGCATATAGCAATCAGCCCCAGCATTTT. It specifies CAISEEAYSNQPQHF.